Each of the 19 T cell receptor beta chains below was sequenced from the same sample in a study of PD-1 blockade in mismatch repair-deficient tumors. Generated by immunoSEQ multiplex PCR, the TCRdb table keeps only in-frame clones and is missing some. The data contain tens of thousands of clones, 80% to 90% of them singletons. The specimen was peripheral blood, collected 2 weeks after starting pembrolizumab. The source is an adult with mismatch repair-deficient cancer.

The J gene is TRBJ2-5, the V gene TRBV30; 7 bases fit TRBD2. Losses at the gene ends were 0 bases for V and 1 base for J; bases not matched to a gene: 8. This CDR3 spans 16 amino acids. Looked up from germline, CDR1 is GTSNPN and CDR2 is SVGIG (reference sequence). Here the CDR3 DNA reads TGTGCCTGGAGTGTATGGGCTAGCGGACCCCAAGAGACCCAGTACTTC. Residues: CAWSVWASGPQETQYF.

This clone turned up a few times. The chain uses TRBV28 and TRBJ2-7, with 9 bases that match TRBD1. Germline lookup yields CDR1 MDHEN and CDR2 SYDVKM. The CDR3 consists of 13 residues. Germline trimming cut 2 bases from V and 7 bases from J; bases unmatched to any gene: 3. CDR3 DNA sequence: TGTGCCAGCAGTTTACCGGACAGGGGAGAGCAGTACTTC. Its translation: CASSLPDRGEQYF.

The rearrangement uses TRBV5-6 and TRBJ2-1, with 7 nucleotides matching TRBD1. The CDR3 is 12 residues long. The J segment lost 6 bases and the V segment lost 6 bases, leaving 3 bases of the junction unmatched. Germline V gene lookup returns CDR1 SGHDT and CDR2 YYEEEE. The CDR3 DNA reads TGTGCCAGCACCCCAGGGGGCAATGAGCAGTTCTTC. Its translation: CASTPGGNEQFF.

Note on this clone: This same CDR3 is encoded by further DNA sequences in the sample. CDR3 DNA sequence: TGCGCCAGCAGCCCGGGACAGGGAGCCTACGAGCAGTACTTC. It yields the protein CASSPGQGAYEQYF. The chain is built from TRBV4-3 and TRBJ2-7; 9 nucleotides agree with TRBD1. Germline CDR1 LGHNA, CDR2 YSLEER. J gave up 2 bases and V 4 bases, and 3 bases lay outside the gene matches. The CDR3 spans 14 residues.

The chain joins TRBV4-2 to TRBJ2-7, with D tentatively TRBD2 (6 bases). The CDR3 is 16 amino acids. V lost 0 bases to trimming and J lost 3 bases, with 15 bases between them. Germline values: CDR1 LGHNA, CDR2 YNFKEQ. The CDR3 here is CASSQETSRGYYEQYF. The CDR3, as DNA: TGTGCCAGCAGCCAAGAGACTAGTCGGGGCTACTACGAGCAGTACTTC.

The chain joins TRBV18 to TRBJ2-1; D gene uncertain. Between the trimmed V and J ends, which lost 6 bases and 0 bases, there was a span of 15 bases. CDR3 length: 16 amino acids. The germline V gene encodes CDR1 KGHSH and CDR2 LQKENI. The DNA of the CDR3 is TGTGCCAGCTCCCGTCGTGAACAAGGCTCCTACAATGAGCAGTTCTTC. It encodes CASSRREQGSYNEQFF.

In its sample, this clone was seen once. The chain carries TRBV11-2 and TRBJ2-3; perhaps TRBD2 as D (6 bases). The CDR3 runs to 16 residues. Germline-derived CDR1 and CDR2 are SGHAT and FQNNGV. The V gene lost 2 bases and the J gene lost 5 bases, with 17 bases spanning the gap. The DNA of the CDR3 is TGTGCCAGCAGCTTATGGGCGGGGCAGCAACTAGATACGCAGTATTTT. Its protein product is CASSLWAGQQLDTQYF. Based on the CDR3 plus reference TRBV11-2 and TRBJ2-3, the full variable domain is EAGVAQSPRYKIIEKRQSVAFWCNPISGHATLYWYQQILGQGPKLLIQFQNNGVVDDSQLPKDRFSAERLKGVDSTLKIQPAKLEDSAVYLCASSLWAGQQLDTQYFGPGTRLTVL.

This rearrangement joins TRBV6-1 to TRBJ1-2; possible D gene TRBD1, 5 bases. Trimming removed 3 bases at V and 6 bases at J, with 11 bases between. This CDR3 is built from 13 residues. Germline V lookup: CDR1 MNHNS, CDR2 SASEGT. For the CDR3, the DNA is TGTGCCAGCAGTGAGACAGACGGGAATGGCTACACCTTC. The encoded protein is CASSETDGNGYTF.

The chain carries TRBV20-1 and TRBJ2-1; 7 nucleotides match TRBD2. Germline V CDR1 and CDR2: DFQATT, SNEGSKA (reference sequence). V lost 3 bases, J lost 9 bases, and 2 bases stayed unmatched. The CDR3 covers 11 residues. The CDR3: CSARGLSEQFF. The CDR3 region has the DNA TGCAGTGCTAGGGGACTAAGTGAGCAGTTCTTC.

The J gene is TRBJ1-3, the V gene TRBV9, with unresolved D. The germline gives CDR1 SGDLS, CDR2 YYNGEE. Deletions cut 3 bases from V and 0 bases from J, with 13 bases between. This CDR3 comprises 16 residues. The CDR3 region has the DNA TGTGCCAGCAGCGGCGGACGGGCAGGCTCTGGAAACACCATATATTTT. Translation: CASSGGRAGSGNTIYF. The full variable domain, completed using reference TRBV9 and TRBJ1-3, is DSGVTQTPKHLITATGQRVTLRCSPRSGDLSVYWYQQSLDQGLQFLIQYYNGEERAKGNILERFSAQQFPDLHSELNLSSLELGDSALYFCASSGGRAGSGNTIYFGEGSWLTVV.

V gene TRBV27 combines with J gene TRBJ2-1; a possible D gene is TRBD2 (7 bases). CDR1 MNHEY and CDR2 SMNVEV come from the germline V gene (reference sequence). Trimming took 7 bases from V and 2 from J, leaving 21 bases between them. The CDR3 sequence is 17 residues long. The DNA for the CDR3 is TGTGCCAGCACCCAAAGGGGGGGGGACCTGACCTACAATGAGCAGTTCTTC. Amino acid sequence: CASTQRGGDLTYNEQFF.

This rearrangement joins TRBV25-1 to TRBJ2-6, with 9 positions matching TRBD1. CDR3 length: 18 residues. CDR1 is MGHDK, CDR2 SYGVNS, per germline. The V gene end was trimmed by 8 bases and the J gene end by 0 bases; junction bases not matched to a gene: 11. CDR3 in DNA: TGTGCCAGCGGTACCACCGGGACAGGGTCCTCTGGGGCCAACGTCCTGACTTTC. Amino acid sequence: CASGTTGTGSSGANVLTF.

This chain joins TRBV4-1 and TRBJ2-2, with 9 bases aligning to TRBD2. The CDR3 extends over 17 amino acids. V was clipped by 1 base and J by 5 bases; unmatched bases: 8. Per germline, CDR1 MGHRA and CDR2 YSYEKL. The CDR3 loop reads CASSQVSGRVFTGELFF. CDR3 coding DNA: TGCGCCAGCAGCCAAGTTAGCGGGAGAGTGTTTACCGGGGAGCTGTTTTTT.

The CDR3 DNA sequence: TGTGCCAGCAGCGTTGGATCGACGGGAGCGGTAGAGACCCAGTACTTC. As protein: CASSVGSTGAVETQYF. The chain has TRBV11-3 and TRBJ2-5, with a tentative D call TRBD2 (6 bases). This CDR3 has 16 residues. Looked up from germline, CDR1 is SGHNT and CDR2 is YENEEA. Trimming took off 5 bases at V and 4 bases at J, with 20 bases between the two ends.

This clone was seen more than once but under ten times. The chain employs TRBV9 and TRBJ1-2, with TRBD1 matching over 7 bases. In germline, CDR1 is SGDLS, CDR2 YYNGEE. Trimming removed 4 bases from V and 4 bases from J; junction bases left unmatched: 10. The CDR3 contains 15 residues. CDR3 bases: TGTGCCAGCAGCACGCGGACAGGTTTGATCTATGGCTACACCTTC. It specifies CASSTRTGLIYGYTF.

The CDR3 protein is CASSLEAGDYLDSRETQYF. CDR3 DNA sequence: TGTGCCAGCAGCTTGGAAGCGGGGGACTACCTAGATAGTAGAGAGACCCAGTACTTC. The rearrangement uses TRBV5-5 and TRBJ2-5; 8 nucleotides align to TRBD2. Germline loops: CDR1 SGHKS, CDR2 YYEKEE (reference sequence). CDR3 length equals 19 residues. Trimming at V came to 0 bases and at J to 4 bases, leaving 17 bases not matched to a gene. Looking up the rest from reference TRBV5-5 and TRBJ2-5 gives the full variable domain: DAGVTQSPTHLIKTRGQQVTLRCSPISGHKSVSWYQQVLGQGPQFIFQYYEKEERGRGNFPDRFSARQFPNYSSELNVNALLLGDSALYLCASSLEAGDYLDSRETQYFGPGTRLLVL.

The rearrangement uses TRBV30 and TRBJ2-3, with D perhaps matching TRBD2 (6 bases). This CDR3 is built from 15 residues. Germline V gene sequence: CDR1 GTSNPN, CDR2 SVGIG (reference sequence). V was shortened by 1 base and J by 6 bases, with 17 bases between the two germline ends. The CDR3: CAWSAWRGLADTQYF. The CDR3 DNA is TGTGCCTGGAGTGCCTGGCGGGGTTTAGCTGATACGCAGTATTTT.

This clone occurred a few times. V and J are TRBV15 and TRBJ1-2; maybe TRBD1 (5 bases). The CDR3 sequence is 14 residues long. V gave up 3 bases and J gave up 4 bases, with 12 bases separating them. Germline V gene lookup returns CDR1 LNHNV and CDR2 YYDKDF (reference sequence). CDR3 loop: CATSSRDGVYGYTF. Written as DNA, the CDR3 is TGTGCCACCAGCAGCCGGGACGGTGTCTATGGCTACACCTTC. Full variable domain (missing parts from reference TRBV15 and TRBJ1-2): DAMVIQNPRYQVTQFGKPVTLSCSQTLNHNVMYWYQQKSSQAPKLLFHYYDKDFNNEADTPDNFQSRRPNTSFCFLDIRSPGLGDTAMYLCATSSRDGVYGYTFGSGTRLTVV.

The chain couples TRBV10-3 to TRBJ2-7; the match to TRBD2 covers 11 bases. This CDR3 contains 14 residues. Germline V lookup: CDR1 ENHRY, CDR2 SYGVKD. Germline trimming cut 7 bases from V and 2 bases from J; bases unmatched to any gene: 4. The CDR3 DNA follows: TGTGCCATCACTACTAGCGGGAGTCCCTACGAGCAGTACTTC. Its translation: CAITTSGSPYEQYF.